The present entry profiles one TCR beta chain with its context. Antigen specificity is unknown. A read error is possible here, since a much larger clone lies one base away. The sample belongs to a study of tumor and adjacent non-tumor tissue in lung cancer. Study overall: Patients were aged about 31 to 85, about 10 men and 5 women, stage I to III. Findings of the study overall: Tumor TCR diversity, when higher, was linked to shorter survival. Significantly higher TCR diversity was found in tumor than normal lung.

The CDR3 sequence is 14 residues long. Germline CDR1 is WSHSY and CDR2 is SAAADI. The V and J ends lost 5 bases and 1 base respectively, with 10 bases between them. The template was RNA from unsorted bulk tissue. Three rounds of nested PCR, following a modified ARM-PCR protocol, produced the TCRbeta library. MiXCR, applied by TCRdb to the multiplex PCR reads, yields one record per CDR3 protein. The sample consists of 200,000 to 250,000 distinct CDR3 sequences, about 71% of them appearing once. Sequencing was performed on lung tumor tissue. The chain employs TRBV10-2 and TRBJ2-3, with a possible D match to TRBD2 (6 bases). The clonotype was recovered from a man between 60 and 75 years old with non-small cell lung cancer. CDR3: CASSLARGTDTQYF. CDR3 bases: TGCGCCAGCAGTCTAGCGAGGGGCACAGATACGCAGTATTTT.